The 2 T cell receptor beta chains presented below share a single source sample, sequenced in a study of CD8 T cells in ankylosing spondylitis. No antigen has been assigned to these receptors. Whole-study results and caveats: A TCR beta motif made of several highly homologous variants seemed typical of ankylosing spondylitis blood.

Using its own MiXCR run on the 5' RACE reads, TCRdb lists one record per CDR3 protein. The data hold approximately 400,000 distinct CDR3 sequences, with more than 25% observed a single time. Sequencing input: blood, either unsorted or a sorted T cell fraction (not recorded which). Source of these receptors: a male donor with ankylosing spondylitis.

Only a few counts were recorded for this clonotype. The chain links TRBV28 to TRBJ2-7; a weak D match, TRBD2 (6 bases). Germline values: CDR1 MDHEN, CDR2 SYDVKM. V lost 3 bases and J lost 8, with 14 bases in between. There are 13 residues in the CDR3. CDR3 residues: CASSFDGSLKQYV. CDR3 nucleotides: TGTGCCAGCAGTTTCGACGGGAGCCTCAAGCAGTACGTC.

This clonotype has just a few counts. DNA for the CDR3: TGTGCCAGCAGCGTGCGAGAGGGTTATGGCTACACCTTC. Its translation is CASSVREGYGYTF. V is TRBV9 and J is TRBJ1-2; D gene unclear. The CDR3 has 13 residues. Between the trimmed V and J ends, which lost 2 bases and 5 bases, there was a span of 10 bases. From germline, CDR1 is SGDLS and CDR2 YYNGEE. The whole variable domain, filled in from reference TRBV9 and TRBJ1-2, reads DSGVTQTPKHLITATGQRVTLRCSPRSGDLSVYWYQQSLDQGLQFLIQYYNGEERAKGNILERFSAQQFPDLHSELNLSSLELGDSALYFCASSVREGYGYTFGSGTRLTVV.